The 8 T cell receptor beta chains below all came from one sample that was sequenced in a study of Tregs in tolerant kidney transplant recipients. The assay was immunoSEQ multiplex PCR, and TCRdb's table has in-frame clones only and misses some. This sample contains about 48,000 clones. The source material was CD4+ T cells from blood, sampled before the transplant. These receptors originate from a human donor who received a combined kidney and bone marrow transplant.

In the case of this clone: The read ends 3 residues shy of where the CDR3 ends; the end is completed using the germline J gene. This chain connects TRBV30 to TRBJ1-5; 7 bases fit TRBD1. The trim removed 2 bases at V and 4 bases at J, leaving 2 bases unmatched. Germline values: CDR1 GTSNPN, CDR2 SVGIG (reference sequence). The CDR3 runs 13 residues. CDR3 in amino acids: CAWSNRGNQPQHF. CDR3 DNA, as far as it was read: TGTGCCTGGAGTAACAGGGGTAATCAGCCC.

As concerns this clone: Read coverage stops 3 residues before the CDR3 terminus; the germline J gene supplies the remainder. The genes are TRBV7-2 and TRBJ2-7; tentative D call: TRBD2 (7 bases). This CDR3 spans 14 amino acids. CDR1 is SGHTA, CDR2 FQGNSA, per germline. V lost 5 bases, J lost 6 bases, and 17 bases lay in between. The CDR3 bases that were read are TGTGCCAGCAGCCCGAGAGTGGGAGGGGGCGAG. Translated: CASSPRVGGGE. The CDR3 as a whole reads CASSPRVGGGEQYF. Combining the CDR3 with reference TRBV7-2 and TRBJ2-7 gives the whole variable domain GAGVSQSPSNKVTEKGKDVELRCDPISGHTALYWYRQSLGQGLEFLIYFQGNSAPDKSGLPSDRFSAERTGGSVSTLTIQRTQQEDSAVYLCASSPRVGGGEQYFGPGTRLTVT.

Points on this clone: The CDR3 is cut off 3 residues early in the read; its end comes from the germline J gene. The chain recombines TRBV7-8 with TRBJ2-3; no clear D gene. The V and J ends lost 5 bases and 3 bases respectively, with 3 bases between them. Germline V lookup: CDR1 SGHVS, CDR2 FQNEAQ. The CDR3 consists of 11 residues. The CDR3 bases that were read are TGTGCCAGCAGCCCGACAGATACG. Amino acids: CASSPTDT. The entire CDR3 reads CASSPTDTQYF.

As concerns this clone: The sequenced fragment ends 3 residues before the CDR3 boundary, so the rest is inferred from the germline J gene. The V and J genes are TRBV5-1 and TRBJ1-6; 7 bases line up with TRBD1. The V gene end was trimmed by 0 bases and the J gene end by 0 bases; junction bases not matched to a gene: 6. The CDR3 length is 18 residues. In germline, CDR1 is SGHRS, CDR2 YFSETQ. The DNA read from the CDR3 is TGCGCCAGCAGCTTGGGAGGGACAGCGAGCTCCTATAATTCACCC. The encoded protein is CASSLGGTASSYNSP. The CDR3 reads in full as CASSLGGTASSYNSPLHF.

Turning to this clone: The read ends 3 residues before the CDR3 terminus; that terminus is restored from the germline J gene. The V call is TRBV5-1, the J call TRBJ2-5; 7 bases fit TRBD1. The CDR3 runs to 13 residues. Germline CDR1 is SGHRS and CDR2 is YFSETQ. Losses at the gene ends were 5 bases for V and 1 base for J; bases not matched to a gene: 2. Incomplete CDR3 DNA: TGCGCCAGCAGACAGGGGACCCAAGAGACC. Protein: CASRQGTQET. The entire CDR3 sequence reads CASRQGTQETQYF.

For this clone: Sequencing ends 3 residues short of the CDR3 end; the germline J gene provides the rest. The chain has TRBV19 and TRBJ1-4, with 8 bases aligning to TRBD1. Germline CDR1 reads LNHDA; CDR2 reads SQIVND (reference sequence). With 5 bases clipped from V and 8 bases from J, the junction kept 13 bases outside the gene matches. The CDR3 extends over 16 amino acids. The covered CDR3 bases are TGTGCCAGTAGTCAATATAGGGGACAGGTGGACGAAAAA. Encoded protein: CASSQYRGQVDEK. The whole CDR3 reads CASSQYRGQVDEKLFF.

Remarks on this clone: The sequenced fragment ends 3 residues before the CDR3 boundary, so the rest is inferred from the germline J gene. The J gene is TRBJ1-1, the V gene TRBV29-1; D might be TRBD1 (6 bases). In germline, CDR1 is SQVTM, CDR2 ANQGSEA. V lost 6 bases, J lost 4 bases, and 18 bases lay in between. The CDR3 extends over 14 amino acids. Incomplete CDR3 DNA: TGCAGCGTGCAGAACCAGGGGATGGGCACTGAA. Protein: CSVQNQGMGTE. The CDR3 as a whole reads CSVQNQGMGTEAFF.

About this clone: The read is 3 residues too short to cover the CDR3 end, so that end is filled in from the germline J gene. V gene TRBV5-1 combines with J gene TRBJ1-4, with 9 bases lining up with TRBD1. The germline gives CDR1 SGHRS, CDR2 YFSETQ. The CDR3 sequence is 14 residues long. V trimming: 6 bases; J trimming: 5 bases; junction bases outside the gene matches: 5. CDR3 region: CASTTGQGNEKLFF. The DNA read from the CDR3 is TGCGCCAGCACCACTGGACAGGGGAATGAAAAA.